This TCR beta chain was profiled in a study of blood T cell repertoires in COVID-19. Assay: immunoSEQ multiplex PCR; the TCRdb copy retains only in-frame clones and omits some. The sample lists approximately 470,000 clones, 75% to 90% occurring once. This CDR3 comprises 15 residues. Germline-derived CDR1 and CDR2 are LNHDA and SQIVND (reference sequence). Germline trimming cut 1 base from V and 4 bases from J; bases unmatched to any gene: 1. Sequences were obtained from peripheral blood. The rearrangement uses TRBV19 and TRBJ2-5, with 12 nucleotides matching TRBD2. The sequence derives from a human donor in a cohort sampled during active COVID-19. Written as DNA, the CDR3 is TGTGCCAGTAGTATAGCGGGACTAGCGGGAGAGACCCAGTACTTC. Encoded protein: CASSIAGLAGETQYF.